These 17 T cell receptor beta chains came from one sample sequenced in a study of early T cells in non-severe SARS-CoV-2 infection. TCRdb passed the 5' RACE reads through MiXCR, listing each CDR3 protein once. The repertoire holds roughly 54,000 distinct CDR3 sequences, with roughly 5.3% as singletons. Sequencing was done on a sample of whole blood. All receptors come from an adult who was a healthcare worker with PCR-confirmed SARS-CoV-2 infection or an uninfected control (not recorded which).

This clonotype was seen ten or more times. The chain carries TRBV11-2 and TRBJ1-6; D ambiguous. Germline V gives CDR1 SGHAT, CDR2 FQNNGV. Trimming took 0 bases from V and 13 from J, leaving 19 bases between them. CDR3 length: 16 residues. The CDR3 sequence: CASSLEQPDIASPLHF. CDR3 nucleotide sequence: TGTGCCAGCAGCTTAGAACAGCCCGATATAGCTTCGCCCCTCCACTTT.

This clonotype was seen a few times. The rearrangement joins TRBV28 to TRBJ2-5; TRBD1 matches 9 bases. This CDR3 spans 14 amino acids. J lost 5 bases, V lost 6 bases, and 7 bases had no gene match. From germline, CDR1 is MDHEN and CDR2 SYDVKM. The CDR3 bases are TGTGCCAGCAGGTGGACAGGGGCAGGGGAGACCCAGTACTTC. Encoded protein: CASRWTGAGETQYF.

Here the CDR3 DNA reads TGTGCCAGCAGCTTAGGACACATACTCTACGAGCAGTACTTC. Its translation is CASSLGHILYEQYF. The chain couples TRBV11-2 to TRBJ2-7; D is unclear. Germline CDR1 is SGHAT and CDR2 is FQNNGV. The CDR3 spans 14 residues. V lost 1 base and J lost 3, with 10 bases in between.

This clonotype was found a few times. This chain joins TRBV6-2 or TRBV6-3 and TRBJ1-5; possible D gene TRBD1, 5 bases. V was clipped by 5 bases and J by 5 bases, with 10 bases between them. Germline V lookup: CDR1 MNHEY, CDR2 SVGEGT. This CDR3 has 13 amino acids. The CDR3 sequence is CASSQWGDQPQHF. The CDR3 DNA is TGTGCCAGCAGTCAGTGGGGGGATCAGCCCCAGCATTTT.

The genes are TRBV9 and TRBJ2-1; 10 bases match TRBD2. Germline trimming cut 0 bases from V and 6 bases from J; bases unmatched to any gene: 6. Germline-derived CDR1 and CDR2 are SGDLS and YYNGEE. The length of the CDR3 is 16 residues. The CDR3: CASSVEPSGRFNEQFF. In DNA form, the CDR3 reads TGTGCCAGCAGCGTAGAACCTAGCGGGAGATTCAATGAGCAGTTCTTC.

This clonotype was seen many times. The CDR3 loop is CILGRSREAFF. DNA of the CDR3: TGTATCCTTGGACGTTCGCGTGAAGCTTTCTTT. The rearrangement joins TRBV30 to TRBJ1-1; D gene unclear. Germline assignment: CDR1 GTSNPN and CDR2 SVGIG (reference sequence). The CDR3 extends over 11 amino acids. Looking up the rest from reference TRBV30 and TRBJ1-1 gives the full variable domain: SQTIHQWPATLVQPVGSPLSLECTVEGTSNPNLYWYRQAAGRGLQLLFYSVGIGQISSEVPQNLSASRPQDRQFILSSKKLLLSDSGFYLCILGRSREAFFGQGTRLTVV.

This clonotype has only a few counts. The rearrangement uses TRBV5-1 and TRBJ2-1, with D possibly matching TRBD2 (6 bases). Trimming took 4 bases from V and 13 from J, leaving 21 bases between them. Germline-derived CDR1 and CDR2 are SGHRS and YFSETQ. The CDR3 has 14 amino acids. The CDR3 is CASSTTVAGGRQFF. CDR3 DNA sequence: TGCGCCAGCAGCACCACCGTAGCTGGGGGGAGACAGTTCTTC.

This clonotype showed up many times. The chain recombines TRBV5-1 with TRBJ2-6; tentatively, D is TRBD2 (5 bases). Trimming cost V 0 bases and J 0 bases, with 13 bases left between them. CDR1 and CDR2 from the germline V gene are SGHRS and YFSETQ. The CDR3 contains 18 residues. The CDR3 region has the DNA TGCGCCAGCAGCTTGGTTCGGGGAGCCGCCTCTGGGGCCAACGTCCTGACTTTC. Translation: CASSLVRGAASGANVLTF. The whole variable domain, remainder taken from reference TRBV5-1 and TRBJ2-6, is KAGVTQTPRYLIKTRGQQVTLSCSPISGHRSVSWYQQTPGQGLQFLFEYFSETQRNKGNFPGRFSGRQFSNSRSEMNVSTLELGDSALYLCASSLVRGAASGANVLTFGAGSRLTVL.

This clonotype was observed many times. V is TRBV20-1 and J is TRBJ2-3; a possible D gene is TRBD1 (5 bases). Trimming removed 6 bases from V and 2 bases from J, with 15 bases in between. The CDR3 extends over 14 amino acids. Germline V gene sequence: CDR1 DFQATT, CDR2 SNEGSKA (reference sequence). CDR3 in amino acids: CSASRGSTTDTQYF. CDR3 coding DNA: TGCAGTGCGTCTAGGGGATCTACCACAGATACGCAGTATTTT.

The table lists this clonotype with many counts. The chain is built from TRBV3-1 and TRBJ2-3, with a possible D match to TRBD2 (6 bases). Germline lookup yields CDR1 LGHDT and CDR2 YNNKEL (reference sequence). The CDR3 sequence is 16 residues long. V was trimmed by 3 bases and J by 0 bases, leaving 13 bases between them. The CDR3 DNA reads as TGTGCCAGCAGCCAGGGATCGGCGGGGAGCACAGATACGCAGTATTTT. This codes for CASSQGSAGSTDTQYF.

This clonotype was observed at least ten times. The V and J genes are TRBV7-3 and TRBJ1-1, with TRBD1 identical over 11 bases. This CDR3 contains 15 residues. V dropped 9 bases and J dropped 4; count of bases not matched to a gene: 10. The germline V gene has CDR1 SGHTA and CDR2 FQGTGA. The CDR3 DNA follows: TGTGCCAGTCGCCGGACAGGGGGCGAGTCCACTGAAGCTTTCTTT. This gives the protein CASRRTGGESTEAFF.

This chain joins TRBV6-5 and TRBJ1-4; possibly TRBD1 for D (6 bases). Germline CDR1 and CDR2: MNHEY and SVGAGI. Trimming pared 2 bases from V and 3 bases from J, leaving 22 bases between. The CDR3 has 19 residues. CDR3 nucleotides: TGTGCCAGCAGTTACCGTCCCGGGACAATTTGGGGCTCTAATGAAAAACTGTTTTTT. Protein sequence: CASSYRPGTIWGSNEKLFF.

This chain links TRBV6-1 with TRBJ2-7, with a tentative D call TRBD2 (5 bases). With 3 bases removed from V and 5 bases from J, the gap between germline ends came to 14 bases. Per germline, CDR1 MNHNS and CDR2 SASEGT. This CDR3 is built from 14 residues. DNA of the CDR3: TGTGCCAGCAGTGAGTGGCGGGTCCCCCACGAGCAGTACTTC. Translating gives CASSEWRVPHEQYF.

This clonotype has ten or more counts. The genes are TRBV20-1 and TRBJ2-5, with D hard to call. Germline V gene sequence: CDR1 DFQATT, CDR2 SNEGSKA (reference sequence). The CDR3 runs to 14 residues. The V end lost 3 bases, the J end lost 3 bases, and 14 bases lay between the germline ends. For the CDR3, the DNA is TGCAGTGCTAGGGATACCGCCCGTAAAGAGACCCAGTACTTC. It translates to CSARDTARKETQYF.

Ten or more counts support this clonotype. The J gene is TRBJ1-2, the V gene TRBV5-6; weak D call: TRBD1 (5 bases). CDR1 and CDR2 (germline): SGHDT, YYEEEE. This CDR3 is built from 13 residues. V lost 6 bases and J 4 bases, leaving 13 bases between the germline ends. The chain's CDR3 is CASTQTVTYGYTF. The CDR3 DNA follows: TGTGCCAGCACCCAGACAGTTACCTATGGCTACACCTTC. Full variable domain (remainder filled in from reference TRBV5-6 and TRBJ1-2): DAGVTQSPTHLIKTRGQQVTLRCSPKSGHDTVSWYQQALGQGPQFIFQYYEEEERQRGNFPDRFSGHQFPNYSSELNVNALLLGDSALYLCASTQTVTYGYTFGSGTRLTVV.

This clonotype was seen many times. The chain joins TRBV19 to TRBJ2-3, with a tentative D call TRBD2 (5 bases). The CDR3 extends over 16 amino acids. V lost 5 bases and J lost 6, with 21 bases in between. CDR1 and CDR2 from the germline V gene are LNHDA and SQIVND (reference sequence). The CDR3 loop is CASSPSVRGRGDTQYF. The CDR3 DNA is TGTGCCAGTAGTCCCTCCGTTCGGGGAAGAGGTGATACGCAGTATTTT.

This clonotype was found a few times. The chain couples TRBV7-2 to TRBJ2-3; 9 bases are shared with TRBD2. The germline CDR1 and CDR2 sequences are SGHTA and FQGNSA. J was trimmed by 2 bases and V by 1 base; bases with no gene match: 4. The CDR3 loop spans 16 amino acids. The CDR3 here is CASSLVAGANTDTQYF. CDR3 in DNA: TGTGCCAGCAGCTTAGTAGCGGGGGCGAACACAGATACGCAGTATTTT.